The 8 T cell receptor beta chains presented below share a single source sample, sequenced in a study of CD8 T cells in ankylosing spondylitis. TCRdb fed the 5' RACE reads into MiXCR, producing one record per CDR3 protein. The sample holds fewer than 250,000 distinct CDR3 sequences; approximately 24% are singletons and the top ten take under 8%. The sequencing input was blood, either unsorted or a sorted T cell fraction (not recorded which). The receptors come from a male donor with ankylosing spondylitis or in good health (not recorded which).

The chain combines TRBV6-1 with TRBJ2-7; 8 bases fit TRBD2. Germline CDR1 and CDR2: MNHNS and SASEGT. The CDR3 is made up of 15 amino acids. Trimming removed 5 bases from V and 2 bases from J; junction bases left unmatched: 8. The CDR3 DNA reads TGTGCCAGCAGTAAGGAGCGGGGGAGAACCTACGAGCAGTACTTC. The encoded protein is CASSKERGRTYEQYF.

This clonotype was seen just once. The CDR3 is CASSPNGASSYEQYF. DNA of the CDR3: TGTGCCAGCTCACCAAACGGGGCAAGCTCCTACGAGCAGTACTTC. The chain recombines TRBV18 with TRBJ2-7, with D perhaps matching TRBD1 or TRBD2 (5 bases each). This CDR3 has 15 residues. Germline values: CDR1 KGHSH, CDR2 LQKENI. V dropped 2 bases and J dropped 0 bases, with 11 bases sitting between them.

This clonotype appeared many times. The rearrangement uses TRBV20-1 and TRBJ2-2, with D possibly called TRBD1 or TRBD2 (5 bases each). CDR1 DFQATT and CDR2 SNEGSKA come from the germline V gene (reference sequence). V shed 5 bases and J shed 0 bases, with 10 bases lying between them. The CDR3 contains 14 residues. CDR3 in amino acids: CSAAGTTNTGELFF. CDR3 bases: TGCAGTGCTGCCGGGACGACGAACACCGGGGAGCTGTTTTTT.

This clonotype has a handful of counts. The V gene is TRBV20-1, the J gene TRBJ2-2; 9 bases match TRBD2. Trimming took 1 base from V and 3 from J; bases not matched to a gene: 6. CDR3 length equals 16 residues. The V gene's germline CDR1 is DFQATT and CDR2 SNEGSKA (reference sequence). The CDR3 region is CSARGLAGIDTGELFF. The CDR3 region has the DNA TGCAGTGCTAGAGGGCTAGCGGGAATCGACACCGGGGAGCTGTTTTTT.

The genes are TRBV5-1 and TRBJ1-4; TRBD1 is a possible D gene (5 bases). Looked up from germline, CDR1 is SGHRS and CDR2 is YFSETQ. Trimming left V 1 base short and J 10 bases short, with 14 bases between. The CDR3 spans 14 residues. The CDR3 nucleotides read TGCGCCAGCAGCTTGTCAGGGCCGCTAGGAAAACTGTTTTTT. Translated: CASSLSGPLGKLFF.

This clonotype showed up just a few times. V and J are TRBV20-1 and TRBJ2-5, with 10 positions matching TRBD2. Germline CDR1 and CDR2: DFQATT and SNEGSKA (reference sequence). This CDR3 region has 16 residues. J lost 2 bases, V lost 1 base, and 7 bases had no gene match. CDR3 loop: CSARVLAGVGQETQYF. CDR3 nucleotide sequence: TGCAGTGCTAGAGTTCTAGCGGGAGTGGGGCAAGAGACCCAGTACTTC.

This clonotype has a single count. This chain connects TRBV29-1 to TRBJ2-1, with D tentatively TRBD1 or TRBD2 (5 bases each). Germline-derived CDR1 and CDR2 are SQVTM and ANQGSEA. Trimming took off 6 bases at V and 8 bases at J, with 14 bases between the two ends. This CDR3 region has 12 residues. CDR3: CSVSGVGDEQFF. CDR3 DNA: TGCAGCGTATCCGGGGTAGGGGATGAGCAGTTCTTC.

As concerns this clonotype: A much larger clone lies a single base off, so this may be a read error. The rearrangement joins TRBV2 to TRBJ1-1; the D is unclear. The germline V and J ends were trimmed by 1 base and 5 bases, with 5 bases remaining between them. There are 12 residues in the CDR3. Germline values: CDR1 SNHLY, CDR2 FYNNEI. CDR3 in DNA: TGTGCCAGCAGTGAAGGTGGGACTGAAGCTTTCTTT. Its protein product is CASSEGGTEAFF.